The 26 T cell receptor beta chains reported below all come from one sample, sequenced in a study of chemoradiotherapy in HPV16-positive cancers (dated by TCRdb to between 2020 and 2023). Libraries were prepared through the immunoSEQ multiplex PCR assay. In TCRdb, the immuneACCESS table is reduced to in-frame sequences with V and J assigned. These tables do not hold every clone; where another copy was compared, an unresolved V gene accounts for under half, and the others remain unexplained. The sample includes roughly 6,000 clones, with more than 65% observed a single time. The ten largest clones capture 6.3% of the sample. Sample: tumor tissue, taken from a patient who underwent chemoradiotherapy. Source of these receptors: a human donor with HPV-associated anogenital cancer.

This sequence joins TRBV5-6 and TRBJ1-2; D gene ambiguous. V was trimmed by 0 bases and J by 7 bases, leaving 10 bases between them. Looked up from germline, CDR1 is SGHDT and CDR2 is YYEEEE. CDR3 size: 13 residues. The CDR3 region has the DNA TGTGCCAGCAGCTTGGGGTTCGAAGCTGGCTACACCTTC. Its translation is CASSLGFEAGYTF.

This chain connects TRBV7-2 to TRBJ2-7, with no clear D. The CDR3 has 15 residues. Trimming cost V 0 bases and J 5 bases, with 14 bases left between them. Per germline, CDR1 SGHTA and CDR2 FQGNSA. CDR3 nucleotides: TGTGCCAGCAGCTTAGCGCTAAACCCAGTGCACGAGCAGTACTTC. Translated, it gives CASSLALNPVHEQYF.

The gene calls are TRBV2 and TRBJ1-3, with D uncertain. Germline V gives CDR1 SNHLY, CDR2 FYNNEI. The V end lost 5 bases, the J end lost 0 bases, and 5 bases lay between the germline ends. The CDR3 extends over 13 amino acids. CDR3 DNA: TGTGCCAGCAGTTGGAACTCTGGAAACACCATATATTTT. Its protein product is CASSWNSGNTIYF.

J is TRBJ1-5 and V is TRBV2; D gene ambiguous. Germline V gene sequence: CDR1 SNHLY, CDR2 FYNNEI. The CDR3 runs 13 residues. V gave up 6 bases and J gave up 4 bases, with 10 bases separating them. The CDR3 region is CASRLTGNQPQHF. The CDR3 DNA reads TGTGCCAGCAGGCTGACCGGGAATCAGCCCCAGCATTTT.

This clone appeared once. The chain is built from TRBV5-1 and TRBJ2-5, with 7 positions matching TRBD2. CDR1 and CDR2 (germline): SGHRS, YFSETQ. This CDR3 is 15 amino acids long. V gave up 0 bases and J gave up 4 bases; unmatched junction bases: 6. The CDR3 region has the DNA TGCGCCAGCAGCTTGGGACTAGCTTTTAGAGAGACCCAGTACTTC. This translates into CASSLGLAFRETQYF. Full variable domain (remainder filled in from reference TRBV5-1 and TRBJ2-5): KAGVTQTPRYLIKTRGQQVTLSCSPISGHRSVSWYQQTPGQGLQFLFEYFSETQRNKGNFPGRFSGRQFSNSRSEMNVSTLELGDSALYLCASSLGLAFRETQYFGPGTRLLVL.

This sequence joins TRBV7-9 and TRBJ1-1, with D maybe TRBD1 (6 bases). Germline V CDR1 and CDR2: SEHNR, FQNEAQ (reference sequence). CDR3 length: 14 amino acids. V was cut by 8 bases and J by 3 bases, with 16 bases left in between. CDR3 nucleotide sequence: TGTGCCAGCGGCCTAGGACAGCCCGACACTGAAGCTTTCTTT. It is translated as CASGLGQPDTEAFF. The full variable domain, in which reference TRBV7-9 and TRBJ1-1 provide the parts outside the CDR3, is DTGVSQNPRHKITKRGQNVTFRCDPISEHNRLYWYRQTLGQGPEFLTYFQNEAQLEKSRLLSDRFSAERPKGSFSTLEIQRTEQGDSAMYLCASGLGQPDTEAFFGQGTRLTVV.

The chain joins TRBV29-1 to TRBJ1-5; 9 bases map to TRBD1. Looked up from germline, CDR1 is SQVTM and CDR2 is ANQGSEA. The CDR3 contains 12 residues. The V gene end was trimmed by 4 bases and the J gene end by 5 bases; junction bases not matched to a gene: 0. CDR3: CSVGDRDQPQHF. The CDR3 DNA follows: TGCAGCGTTGGGGACAGGGATCAGCCCCAGCATTTT. The variable domain in full, with the rest retrieved from reference TRBV29-1 and TRBJ1-5, is SAVISQKPSRDICQRGTSLTIQCQVDSQVTMMFWYRQQPGQSLTLIATANQGSEATYESGFVIDKFPISRPNLTFSTLTVSNMSPEDSSIYLCSVGDRDQPQHFGDGTRLSIL.

V usage is TRBV28 and J usage is TRBJ2-2; TRBD1 matches at 8 bases. The CDR3 is 15 amino acids. V was clipped by 5 bases and J by 3 bases; unmatched bases: 5. Germline CDR1 is MDHEN and CDR2 is SYDVKM. CDR3 loop: CASSIGTGHTGELFF. CDR3 coding DNA: TGTGCCAGCAGTATCGGGACAGGCCACACCGGGGAGCTGTTTTTT.

V gene TRBV25-1 combines with J gene TRBJ1-1; no firm D call. The germline V gene encodes CDR1 MGHDK and CDR2 SYGVNS. Trimming left V 3 bases short and J 8 bases short, with 13 bases between. This CDR3 spans 13 amino acids. The CDR3 loop reads CASSELDGREAFF. As DNA, the CDR3 is TGTGCCAGCAGTGAGCTCGACGGTCGCGAAGCTTTCTTT.

This clone qualifies as large. J is TRBJ1-3 and V is TRBV5-4, with 7 positions matching TRBD1. V gave up 1 base and J gave up 0 bases; unmatched junction bases: 1. Germline V gene data show CDR1 as SGHNT and CDR2 as YYREEE (reference sequence). CDR3 size: 15 residues. This chain's CDR3 is CASSLQGDSGNTIYF. The CDR3 nucleotides read TGTGCCAGCAGCTTGCAGGGGGACTCTGGAAACACCATATATTTT.

The V gene is TRBV6-5, the J gene TRBJ2-7, with D possibly TRBD1 on 7 matching bases. Germline CDR1 MNHEY, CDR2 SVGAGI. Trimming pared 0 bases from V and 2 bases from J, leaving 14 bases between. The CDR3 totals 16 residues. Here the CDR3 reads CASSYSEGAVTYEQYF. The CDR3 DNA sequence: TGTGCCAGCAGTTACTCGGAGGGGGCTGTTACCTACGAGCAGTACTTC.

This chain connects TRBV7-3 to TRBJ1-1; 7 bases agree with TRBD1. CDR1 SGHTA and CDR2 FQGTGA come from the germline V gene. Germline trimming cut 6 bases from V and 2 bases from J; bases unmatched to any gene: 6. CDR3 size: 14 residues. CDR3 bases: TGTGCCAGCAGAACGGGACAGCACAACACTGAAGCTTTCTTT. Protein: CASRTGQHNTEAFF.

The CDR3: CASSYSSSYNSPLHF. The CDR3 nucleotides read TGTGCCAGCAGTTACTCTAGCTCCTATAATTCACCCCTCCACTTT. This sequence joins TRBV6-5 and TRBJ1-6; D is uncertain. V was shortened by 0 bases and J by 0 bases, with 3 bases between the two germline ends. The CDR3 sequence is 15 residues long. CDR1 and CDR2 from the germline V gene are MNHEY and SVGAGI.

In this sample, this clone turned up a few times. The V call is TRBV2, the J call TRBJ2-3; D is perhaps TRBD1 (5 bases). Germline V lookup: CDR1 SNHLY, CDR2 FYNNEI. The CDR3 is 13 amino acids. V lost 7 bases, J lost 2 bases, and 10 bases lay in between. The CDR3 bases are TGTGCCAGCAACGGACATATCACAGATACGCAGTATTTT. It translates to CASNGHITDTQYF.

This chain uses TRBV7-9 with TRBJ2-7, with 8 bases matching TRBD1. The CDR3 spans 17 residues. V lost 5 bases and J lost 0; bases outside the gene matches: 12. The germline V gene encodes CDR1 SEHNR and CDR2 FQNEAQ (reference sequence). The CDR3 region has the DNA TGTGCCAGCAGCGGCAGACCGGGACAGGTAAACTCCTACGAGCAGTACTTC. Translated, it gives CASSGRPGQVNSYEQYF.

The chain links TRBV5-1 to TRBJ1-4, with D perhaps TRBD1 (5 bases). This CDR3 comprises 14 residues. Germline lookup yields CDR1 SGHRS and CDR2 YFSETQ. Trimming removed 4 bases from V and 13 bases from J, with 20 bases in between. CDR3 nucleotide sequence: TGCGCCAGCAGCCCGGGAGGACATCCAACCGGACTGTTTTTT. Protein: CASSPGGHPTGLFF.

CDR3 coding DNA: TGTGCCAGCAGTGGGGGACAGGAGGGCTACACCTTC. It translates to CASSGGQEGYTF. The V gene is TRBV28, the J gene TRBJ1-2; 8 bases map to TRBD1. Trimming cost V 5 bases and J 8 bases; bases outside gene matches: 4. The CDR3 runs to 12 residues. Germline CDR1 MDHEN, CDR2 SYDVKM.

The gene calls are TRBV2 and TRBJ1-5; 7 nucleotides agree with TRBD1. This CDR3 spans 15 amino acids. CDR1 and CDR2 (germline): SNHLY, FYNNEI. V was pared by 5 bases and J by 4 bases, with 8 bases of the junction left unmatched. The CDR3 DNA follows: TGTGCCAGCAGTATCTGGACAGGCATGAATCAGCCCCAGCATTTT. This gives the protein CASSIWTGMNQPQHF.

As DNA, the CDR3 is TGTGTAACGGGGGTGAACAATCAGCCCCAGCATTTT. This encodes CVTGVNNQPQHF. V usage is TRBV28 and J usage is TRBJ1-5; D might be TRBD1 (5 bases). Germline CDR1 reads MDHEN; CDR2 reads SYDVKM. This CDR3 comprises 12 residues.

The V and J genes are TRBV10-3 and TRBJ1-2; 7 nucleotides align to TRBD1. The ends lost 7 bases at V and 4 bases at J; junction bases unmatched: 6. CDR1 ENHRY and CDR2 SYGVKD come from the germline V gene. There are 13 residues in the CDR3. The CDR3: CAITSDRVYGYTF. DNA for the CDR3: TGTGCCATCACCTCTGACAGGGTCTATGGCTACACCTTC.

The chain is built from TRBV6-5 and TRBJ2-3; TRBD2 agrees at 10 bases. Losses at the gene ends were 2 bases for V and 2 bases for J; bases not matched to a gene: 1. Germline CDR1 is MNHEY and CDR2 is SVGAGI. The CDR3 sequence is 15 residues long. CDR3 sequence: CASSYLAGDTDTQYF. In nucleotides, the CDR3 is TGTGCCAGCAGTTACCTAGCGGGGGACACAGATACGCAGTATTTT.

This chain links TRBV28 with TRBJ1-2; the D is unclear. Between the trimmed V and J ends, which lost 8 bases and 4 bases, there was a span of 20 bases. This CDR3 has 15 amino acids. Germline lookup yields CDR1 MDHEN and CDR2 SYDVKM. CDR3 sequence (DNA): TGTGCCAGCCGGGGAGCGGTGTCGGATGGCTATGGCTACACCTTC. It encodes CASRGAVSDGYGYTF.

DNA of the CDR3: TGTGCCAGCAGCCCCGGAGGGGAGCAAACGGCTAATGAAAAACTGTTTTTT. Encoded protein: CASSPGGEQTANEKLFF. V usage is TRBV2 and J usage is TRBJ1-4; possible D gene TRBD1, 5 bases. This CDR3 contains 17 residues. V lost 6 bases to trimming and J lost 3 bases, with 20 bases between them. Germline V gene sequence: CDR1 SNHLY, CDR2 FYNNEI.

The genes are TRBV28 and TRBJ2-7; no definite D call. The germline V and J ends were trimmed by 11 bases and 2 bases, with 16 bases remaining between them. CDR1 and CDR2 (germline): MDHEN, SYDVKM. The CDR3 loop spans 13 amino acids. The CDR3: CASAAPVTYEQYF. Written as DNA, the CDR3 is TGTGCCTCAGCAGCGCCTGTGACCTACGAGCAGTACTTC.

This chain joins TRBV19 and TRBJ1-3; D is unresolved. The CDR3 runs 14 residues. Deletions cut 7 bases from V and 7 bases from J, with 17 bases between. Germline V gene data show CDR1 as LNHDA and CDR2 as SQIVND (reference sequence). CDR3 protein: CASIRLGWRNTIYF. CDR3 sequence (DNA): TGTGCCAGTATCCGGCTCGGGTGGCGGAACACCATATATTTT.

The CDR3 protein is CASSISAGAYNEQFF. Written as DNA, the CDR3 is TGTGCCAGTAGTATATCAGCGGGGGCATACAATGAGCAGTTCTTC. The chain couples TRBV19 to TRBJ2-1, with 8 bases lining up with TRBD2. CDR1 and CDR2 from the germline V gene are LNHDA and SQIVND (reference sequence). The length of the CDR3 is 15 residues. The ends lost 2 bases at V and 4 bases at J; junction bases unmatched: 4.